This T cell receptor beta chain was documented in a study of blood T cell repertoires in COVID-19. For the study at large: Both acute and convalescent COVID-19 samples were obtained from the United States, Italy and Spain.

Profiling relied on immunoSEQ multiplex PCR, and the TCRdb table lists in-frame clones only, not all of them. The table records about 110,000 clones, less than 75% of them present only once. Germline values: CDR1 SGDLS, CDR2 YYNGEE. Germline trimming cut 4 bases from V and 0 bases from J; bases unmatched to any gene: 16. The CDR3 sequence is 19 residues long. The chain combines TRBV9 with TRBJ2-3; TRBD1 agrees at 8 bases. The material sequenced was peripheral blood. The TCR comes from a woman between 40 and 50 years old with acute or convalescent COVID-19. DNA of the CDR3: TGTGCCAGCAGCCCACGTAGCCCTAGACAGGGGAAAAGCACAGATACGCAGTATTTT. Translating it yields CASSPRSPRQGKSTDTQYF.